This T cell receptor beta chain was documented in a study of T cell responses to AZD1222 COVID-19 vaccine. Trimming took 1 base from V and 2 from J, leaving 10 bases between them. The CDR3 length is 15 residues. Germline lookup yields CDR1 MNHNS and CDR2 SASEGT. The protocol was immunoSEQ multiplex PCR, while the TCRdb copy is restricted to in-frame clones and leaves out a portion. Among about 81,000 clones listed, 92% were seen once. Specimen: peripheral blood, collected on day 0 of AZD1222 vaccination. This TCR derives from an adult in good health. The chain recombines TRBV6-1 with TRBJ2-3; D remains ambiguous. CDR3 region: CASSEDPTITDTQYF. The CDR3 DNA reads TGTGCCAGCAGTGAAGATCCCACCATCACAGATACGCAGTATTTT.